The TCR beta chain under discussion was sequenced for a study of T cell responses to AZD1222 COVID-19 vaccine. Trimming left V 0 bases short and J 8 bases short, with 16 bases between. Looked up from germline, CDR1 is LGHNA and CDR2 is YNFKEQ. This CDR3 region has 15 residues. Findings and limits, study-wide: When two AZD1222 doses had been given, Spike-specific TCR breadth and depth rose.

Assay used: immunoSEQ multiplex PCR; TCRdb lists only in-frame clones, some missing. Of 150,000 or so clones detected, 92% appear once; the ten largest clones hold under 1.5%. As concerns this clone: Its antigen is unknown.

Pooled in the analysis were second doses at about 4 or about 12 weeks. The source material was peripheral blood, sampled 28 days after the second AZD1222 dose. The chain employs TRBV4-2 and TRBJ1-2, with a tentative D call TRBD1 (6 bases). This TCR was recovered from an adult who received the AZD1222 COVID-19 vaccine. For the CDR3, the DNA is TGTGCCAGCAGCCAAGAATTGGCGGGGGGCGGCGGCTACACCTTC. Its protein product is CASSQELAGGGGYTF.